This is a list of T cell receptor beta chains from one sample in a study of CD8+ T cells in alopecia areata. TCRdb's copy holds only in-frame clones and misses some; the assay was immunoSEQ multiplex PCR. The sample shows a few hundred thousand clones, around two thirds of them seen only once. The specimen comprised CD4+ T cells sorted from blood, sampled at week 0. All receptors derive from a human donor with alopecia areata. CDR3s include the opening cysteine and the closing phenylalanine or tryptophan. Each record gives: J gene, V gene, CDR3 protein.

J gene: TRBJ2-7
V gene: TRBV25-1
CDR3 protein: CASSEQASYEQYF

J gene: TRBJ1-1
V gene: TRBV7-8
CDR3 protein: CASSSSAGVVSRTEAFF

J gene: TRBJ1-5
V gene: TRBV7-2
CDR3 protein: CASSLETGWAPQHF

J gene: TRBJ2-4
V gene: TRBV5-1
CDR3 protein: CASSLAAGGYLLQYF

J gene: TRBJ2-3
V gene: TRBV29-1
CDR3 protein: CSVEDRNTDTQYF

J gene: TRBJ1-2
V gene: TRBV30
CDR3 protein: CAWSSRRSGYGYTF

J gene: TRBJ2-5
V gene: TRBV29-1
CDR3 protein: CSVGGGARETQYF

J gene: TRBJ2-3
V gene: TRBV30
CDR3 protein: CAWKPPPGNPDTQYF

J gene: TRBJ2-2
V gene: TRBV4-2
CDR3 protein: CASSQAGDDTGELFF

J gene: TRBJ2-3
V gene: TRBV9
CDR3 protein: CASSVELATDTQYF

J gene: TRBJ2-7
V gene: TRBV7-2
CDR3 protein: CASSTYDRVGEQYF

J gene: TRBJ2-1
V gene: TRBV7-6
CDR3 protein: CASSLEGVQSHNEQFF

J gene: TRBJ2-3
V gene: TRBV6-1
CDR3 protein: CASSVPGGLSDTQYF